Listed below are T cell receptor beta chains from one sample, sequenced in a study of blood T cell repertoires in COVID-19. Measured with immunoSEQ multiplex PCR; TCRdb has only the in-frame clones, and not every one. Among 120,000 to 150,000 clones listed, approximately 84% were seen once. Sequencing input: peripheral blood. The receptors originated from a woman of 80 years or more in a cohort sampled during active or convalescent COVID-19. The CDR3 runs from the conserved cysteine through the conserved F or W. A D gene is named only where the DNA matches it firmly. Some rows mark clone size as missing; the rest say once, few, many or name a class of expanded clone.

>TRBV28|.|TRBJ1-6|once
TGTGCCAGCAGTTTTCGGCTGACTAGTCATTCACCCCTCCACTTT
CASSFRLTSHSPLHF
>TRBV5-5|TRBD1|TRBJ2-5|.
TGTGCCAGCAGCTTTGGACAGGGGGGTTTCCAAGAGACCCAGTACTTC
CASSFGQGGFQETQYF
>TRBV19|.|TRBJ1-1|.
TGTGCCGTCCAGGGGAGCACTGAAGCTTTCTTT
CAVQGSTEAFF
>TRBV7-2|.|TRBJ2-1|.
TGTGCCAGCAGCTCCCGACAGGCCCATGAGCAGTTCTTC
CASSSRQAHEQFF
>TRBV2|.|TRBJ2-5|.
TGTGCCAGCAGTGAAGCGCTATACCAAGAGACCCAGTACTTC
CASSEALYQETQYF
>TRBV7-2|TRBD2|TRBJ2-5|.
TGTGCCAGCAGCTTAGAGGCTAGCGGGGGTCTTGAGACCCAGTACTTC
CASSLEASGGLETQYF
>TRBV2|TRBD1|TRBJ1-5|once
TGTGCCAGCAGTCGACAGGGTGATAGCAATCAGCCCCAGCATTTT
CASSRQGDSNQPQHF
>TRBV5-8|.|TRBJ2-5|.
TGTGCCAGCAGTAAGGGGGTTCTTACGGCCCAGTACTTC
CASSKGVLTAQYF
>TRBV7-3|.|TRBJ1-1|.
TGTGCCAGCAGCTTATTACGCGCGGGTTGGACTGAAGCTTTCTTT
CASSLLRAGWTEAFF
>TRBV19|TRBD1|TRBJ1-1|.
TGTGCCACAGGGGGGAGGATGAACACTGAAGCTTTCTTT
CATGGRMNTEAFF
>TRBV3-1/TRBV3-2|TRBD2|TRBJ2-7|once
TGTGCCAGCAGCTCTAGCGGGGGGGCGCCCGAGCAGTACTTC
CASSSSGGAPEQYF
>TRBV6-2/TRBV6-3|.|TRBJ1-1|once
TGTGCCAGCAGTTTGCGGGTAAGCACTGAAGCTTTCTTT
CASSLRVSTEAFF
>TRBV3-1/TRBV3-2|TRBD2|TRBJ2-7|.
TGTGCCAGCAGCTTACTAGCGGGGGGGGGAGAGCAGTACTTC
CASSLLAGGGEQYF
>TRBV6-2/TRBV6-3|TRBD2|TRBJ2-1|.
TGTGCCAGCAGTCCAACGACTAGCGGGGGCGAATCGGGTGAGCAGTTCTTC
CASSPTTSGGESGEQFF
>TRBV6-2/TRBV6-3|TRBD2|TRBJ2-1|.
TGTGCCAGCAGTTACTCCAGGGAGCGGGGGTACAATGAGCAGTTCTTC
CASSYSRERGYNEQFF
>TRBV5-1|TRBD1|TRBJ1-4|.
TGCGCCAGCAGCGCCGGGACAGAGAATGAAAAACTGTTTTTT
CASSAGTENEKLFF
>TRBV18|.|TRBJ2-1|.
TGTGCCACCTCGGGACAAGGCTCCTACAATGAGCAGTTCTTC
CATSGQGSYNEQFF
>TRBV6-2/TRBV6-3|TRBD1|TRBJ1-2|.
TGTGCCAGCAGTTATTTGGGGGGACAGAACTATGGCTACACCTTC
CASSYLGGQNYGYTF
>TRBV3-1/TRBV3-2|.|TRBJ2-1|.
TGTGCCAGCAGCCAAGCCGGTGAGCAGTTCTTC
CASSQAGEQFF
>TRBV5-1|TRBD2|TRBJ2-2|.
TGCGCCAGCAGCTTGGCCACGGGGGGACACACCGGGGAGCTGTTTTTT
CASSLATGGHTGELFF
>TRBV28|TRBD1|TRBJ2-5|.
TGTGCCAGCAGTTGGACAGGGGTGACCGAGGAGACCCAGTACTTC
CASSWTGVTEETQYF
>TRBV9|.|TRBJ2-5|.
TGTGCCAGCAGCCTCGGATGGGCGGGTGTAGGGCAAGAGACCCAGTACTTC
CASSLGWAGVGQETQYF
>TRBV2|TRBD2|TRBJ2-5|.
TGTGCCAGCAGACCCATAGCGGGGGAACAAGAGACCCAGTACTTC
CASRPIAGEQETQYF